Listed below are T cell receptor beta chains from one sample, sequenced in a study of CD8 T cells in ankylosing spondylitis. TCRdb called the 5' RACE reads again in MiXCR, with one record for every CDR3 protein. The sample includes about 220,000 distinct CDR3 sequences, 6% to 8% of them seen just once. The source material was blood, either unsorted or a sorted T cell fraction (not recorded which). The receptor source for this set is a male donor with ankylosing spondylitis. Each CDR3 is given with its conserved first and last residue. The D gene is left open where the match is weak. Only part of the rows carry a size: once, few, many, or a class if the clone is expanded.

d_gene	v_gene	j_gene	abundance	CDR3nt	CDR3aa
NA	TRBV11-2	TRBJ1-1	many	TGTGCCAGCAGCCCCAGTGTTCGGACTCCTACCTCAGGAGCTTTCTTT	CASSPSVRTPTSGAFF
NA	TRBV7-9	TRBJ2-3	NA	TGTGCCAGCAGCTTCATCCTAGGGACTTCGAGCACAGATACGCAGTATTTT	CASSFILGTSSTDTQYF
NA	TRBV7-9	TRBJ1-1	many	TGTGCCAGCAGCCTAAACGTGAACACTGAAGCTTTCTTT	CASSLNVNTEAFF
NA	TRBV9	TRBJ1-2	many	TGTGCCAGCAGCCTCCAGGGAGGTGGCTACACCTTC	CASSLQGGGYTF
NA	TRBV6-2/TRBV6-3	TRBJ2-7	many	TGTGCCAGCAGTTACTCGAAGCGGAAAGGCTACGAGCAGTACTTC	CASSYSKRKGYEQYF
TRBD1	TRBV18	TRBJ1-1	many	TGTGCCAGCTCTTTAGCCCGGACAGGGGGAACGAACACTGAAGCTTTCTTT	CASSLARTGGTNTEAFF
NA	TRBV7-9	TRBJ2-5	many	TGTGCCAGCAGCAGACAACAAGAGACCCAGTACTTC	CASSRQQETQYF
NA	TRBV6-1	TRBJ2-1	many	TGTGCCAGCAGTGGTGGGCAAGAAGGCAATGAGCAGTTCTTC	CASSGGQEGNEQFF
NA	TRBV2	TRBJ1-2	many	TGTGCGGCCGGGACATTCCAGAACTATGGCTACACCTTC	CAAGTFQNYGYTF
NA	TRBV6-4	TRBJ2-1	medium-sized	TGTGCCAGCAGTGTAGGGAGTGGCTCCTACAATGAGCAGTTCTTC	CASSVGSGSYNEQFF
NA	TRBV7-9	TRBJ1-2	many	TGTGCCAGCAGCTTAAGAGAGGCAGGCGCTAACTATGGCTACACCTTC	CASSLREAGANYGYTF
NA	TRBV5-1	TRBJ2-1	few	TGCGCCAGCAGCTTGTGGGGGGAGGCCTCCTACAATGAGCAGTTCTTC	CASSLWGEASYNEQFF
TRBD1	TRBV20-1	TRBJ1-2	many	TGCAGTGCTTTCGACAGGGATTATGGCTACACCTTC	CSAFDRDYGYTF
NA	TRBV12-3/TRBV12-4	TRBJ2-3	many	TGTGCCAGCAGCCATTCCCGGGGAGGCAGGGAAACAGATACGCAGTATTTT	CASSHSRGGRETDTQYF
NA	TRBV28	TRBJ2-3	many	TGTGCCAGCAGGAAGTGGGCTTCTCACTCTAGCACAGATACGCAGTATTTT	CASRKWASHSSTDTQYF
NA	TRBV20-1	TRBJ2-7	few	TGCAGTACAACCCACCCGAGGATGGTCTGGGGCTACGAGCAGTACTTC	CSTTHPRMVWGYEQYF
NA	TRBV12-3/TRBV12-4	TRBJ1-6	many	TGTGCCAGCAGTTCCCTCCGGACCGGGTGGGGGTATTCACCCCTCCACTTT	CASSSLRTGWGYSPLHF
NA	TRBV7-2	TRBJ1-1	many	TGTGCCAGCAGCTTAGCGTCCAGCACTGAAGCTTTCTTT	CASSLASSTEAFF
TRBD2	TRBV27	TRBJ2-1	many	TGTGCCAGCAGTATAGCGGGAGAGGTCAATGAGCAGTTCTTC	CASSIAGEVNEQFF
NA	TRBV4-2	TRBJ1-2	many	TGTGCCAGCAGCCAAAACATTGAGAGCTGGAGCTATGGCTACACCTTC	CASSQNIESWSYGYTF
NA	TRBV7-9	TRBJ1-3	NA	TGTGCCAGCAGCTTATTTTCCAGAGGAAACACCATATATTTT	CASSLFSRGNTIYF
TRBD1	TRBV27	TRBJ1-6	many	TGTGCCAGCAGTTTACGGGGACAGGGGCTTTCACCCCTCCACTTT	CASSLRGQGLSPLHF